The rows below give T cell receptor beta chains drawn from one sample of a study of cytomegalovirus exposure and HLA in healthy donors. Generated by immunoSEQ multiplex PCR, the TCRdb table keeps only in-frame clones and is missing some. The sample carries 200,000 to 250,000 clones, over 75% recorded once. Sequencing input: PBMCs. The receptors were gathered from a girl aged 2 to 10 in good health and CMV-seronegative. Each CDR3 is given with its conserved first and last residue. The D gene is left open where the match is weak. Size values are once, few and many counts, or a class for expanded clones, and some rows have none.

v_gene	j_gene	d_gene	abundance	len	CDR3aa	CDR3nt
TRBV6-1	TRBJ2-2	-	-	15	CASPKTVTWTGELFF	TGTGCCAGCCCTAAGACAGTTACGTGGACCGGGGAGCTGTTTTTT
TRBV10-2	TRBJ1-2	-	-	14	CASGPFGAQGGYTF	TGCGCCAGCGGCCCGTTTGGGGCTCAGGGTGGCTACACCTTC
TRBV6-5	TRBJ1-2	-	few	13	CASSYGRLNGYTF	TGTGCCAGCAGCTATGGGAGATTAAATGGCTACACCTTC
TRBV6-1	TRBJ2-1	TRBD2	-	15	CATISGGSSYNEQFF	TGTGCCACCATAAGCGGGGGGAGCTCCTACAATGAGCAGTTCTTC
TRBV10-2	TRBJ2-1	-	-	14	CASLPDSSYNEQFF	TGCGCCAGCCTACCCGACTCGTCATACAATGAGCAGTTCTTC
TRBV5-1	TRBJ2-7	-	-	14	CASSLDRSTYEQYF	TGCGCCAGCAGCTTGGACAGGAGCACCTACGAGCAGTACTTC
TRBV7-9	TRBJ2-7	TRBD1	-	14	CASSSVQGANEQYF	TGTGCCAGCAGCTCCGTTCAGGGGGCGAACGAGCAGTACTTC
TRBV7-6	TRBJ2-3	TRBD2	-	13	CAVKGRGTDTQYF	TGTGCCGTAAAGGGGAGGGGTACAGATACGCAGTATTTT
TRBV11-2	TRBJ1-1	-	-	11	CASTLTGEAFF	TGTGCCAGCACCCTCACAGGTGAAGCTTTCTTT
TRBV6-5	TRBJ2-3	-	-	15	CASSYRGTSTDTQYF	TGTGCCAGCAGTTACAGGGGCACTAGCACAGATACGCAGTATTTT
TRBV21-1	TRBJ2-7	-	-	18	CASSSLAERGWGSYEQYF	TGTGCCAGCAGCAGTCTCGCGGAACGGGGTTGGGGCTCCTACGAGCAGTACTTC
TRBV27	TRBJ2-7	TRBD1	-	13	CASSSWTGQAQYF	TGTGCCAGCAGTTCTTGGACAGGGCAGGCGCAGTACTTC
TRBV29-1	TRBJ2-1	-	once	16	CSVVSVAGSSYNEQFF	TGCAGCGTTGTTTCCGTGGCGGGGAGCTCCTACAATGAGCAGTTCTTC
TRBV19	TRBJ2-1	TRBD2	-	14	CASSIVPAGIEQFF	TGTGCCAGTAGTATAGTCCCAGCGGGGATTGAGCAGTTCTTC
TRBV9	TRBJ2-3	-	-	15	CASSVRAGITDTQYF	TGTGCCAGCAGCGTACGGGCGGGTATCACAGATACGCAGTATTTT
TRBV6-1	TRBJ2-7	TRBD1	-	15	CASSESRQGAYEQYF	TGTGCCAGCAGTGAAAGTCGGCAGGGGGCTTACGAGCAGTACTTC
TRBV28	TRBJ1-2	-	-	11	CASTNPGAYTF	TGTGCCAGCACTAACCCCGGTGCCTACACCTTC
TRBV27	TRBJ2-1	TRBD2	-	15	CASSLLAGFYNEQFF	TGTGCCAGCAGTCTACTAGCGGGGTTTTACAATGAGCAGTTCTTC
TRBV7-2	TRBJ2-1	TRBD2	-	15	CASSRRTSGSDEQFF	TGTGCCAGCAGCCGCCGGACTAGCGGGAGCGATGAGCAGTTCTTC
TRBV27	TRBJ2-7	TRBD1	few	14	CASSPRDRAYEQYF	TGTGCCAGCAGCCCTCGGGACAGGGCCTACGAGCAGTACTTC
TRBV29-1	TRBJ2-5	TRBD1	-	12	CSGDRGQETQYF	TGCAGCGGGGACAGGGGGCAAGAGACCCAGTACTTC
TRBV4-1	TRBJ1-1	TRBD1	-	14	CASGRGQPNTEAFF	TGCGCCAGCGGACGGGGACAGCCGAACACTGAAGCTTTCTTT
TRBV6-1	TRBJ2-7	-	few	14	CASSEAPGAYEQYF	TGTGCCAGCAGTGAGGCACCGGGGGCCTACGAGCAGTACTTC
TRBV9	TRBJ1-1	-	-	15	CASSVVSGGYTEAFF	TGTGCCAGCAGCGTAGTGTCCGGGGGATACACTGAAGCTTTCTTT